This is a list of T cell receptor beta chains from one sample in a study of T cell responses to AZD1222 COVID-19 vaccine. Assay: immunoSEQ multiplex PCR; the TCRdb copy retains only in-frame clones and omits some. There are around 140,000 clones in the sample, with under 2.5% held by the top ten. Sequencing was carried out using peripheral blood. Source of these receptors: an adult in good health. The CDR3 runs from the conserved cysteine through the conserved F or W. A D gene is named only where the DNA matches it firmly.

D gene: -; J gene: TRBJ2-7; V gene: TRBV30; CDR3 DNA: TGTGCCTGGAGGGGGGACCAACACGCCGTGATCTTC; CDR3 protein: CAWRGDQHAVIF
D gene: -; J gene: TRBJ2-1; V gene: TRBV18; CDR3 DNA: TGTGCCAGCTCACTAAGTAGCGGAGAGATCTACAATGAGCAGTTCTTC; CDR3 protein: CASSLSSGEIYNEQFF
D gene: TRBD1; J gene: TRBJ1-1; V gene: TRBV7-3; CDR3 DNA: TGTGCCAGCAGCAAGACCGGGACAGGGGGCACTGAAGCTTTCTTT; CDR3 protein: CASSKTGTGGTEAFF
D gene: -; J gene: TRBJ1-3; V gene: TRBV2; CDR3 DNA: TGTGCCAGCAGACCGCAACACTGGGGAAACACCATATATTTT; CDR3 protein: CASRPQHWGNTIYF
D gene: TRBD1; J gene: TRBJ2-7; V gene: TRBV6-5; CDR3 DNA: TGTGCCAGCAGACAGGACAGGCCTTACGAGCAGTACTTC; CDR3 protein: CASRQDRPYEQYF
D gene: -; J gene: TRBJ1-1; V gene: TRBV6-2/TRBV6-3; CDR3 DNA: TGTGCCAGCAGTCCCCGTTTCCGCACAAAGGGTAACACTGAAGCTTTCTTT; CDR3 protein: CASSPRFRTKGNTEAFF
D gene: -; J gene: TRBJ1-5; V gene: TRBV5-6; CDR3 DNA: TGTGCCAGCAGCTGGGATCGGGGCCAGCCCCAGCATTTT; CDR3 protein: CASSWDRGQPQHF
D gene: -; J gene: TRBJ2-5; V gene: TRBV2; CDR3 DNA: TGTGCCAGCTCCCCCAGGGTCCAAGAGACCCAGTACTTC; CDR3 protein: CASSPRVQETQYF
D gene: -; J gene: TRBJ2-5; V gene: TRBV4-1; CDR3 DNA: TGCGCCAGCAGCCAAAGAATACCGGAGACCCAGTACTTC; CDR3 protein: CASSQRIPETQYF
D gene: -; J gene: TRBJ1-4; V gene: TRBV29-1; CDR3 DNA: TGCAGCGTTTACCTCCCTAATGAAAAACTGTTTTTT; CDR3 protein: CSVYLPNEKLFF
D gene: TRBD1; J gene: TRBJ1-2; V gene: TRBV18; CDR3 DNA: TGTGCCAGCTCACCCTCGACAGGGGGCCCCTATGGCTACACCTTC; CDR3 protein: CASSPSTGGPYGYTF
D gene: TRBD1; J gene: TRBJ2-7; V gene: TRBV9; CDR3 DNA: TGTGCCAGCAGCCCTAAGACAGGGTACGAGCAGTACTTC; CDR3 protein: CASSPKTGYEQYF
D gene: TRBD2; J gene: TRBJ2-5; V gene: TRBV27; CDR3 DNA: TGTGCCAGCAGTTTTTTGGCGGGGGGCCAAGAGACCCAGTACTTC; CDR3 protein: CASSFLAGGQETQYF
D gene: TRBD1; J gene: TRBJ1-6; V gene: TRBV19; CDR3 DNA: TGTGCCAGTAACAATCCGGGGACAGTTAAGGCACCCCTCCACTTT; CDR3 protein: CASNNPGTVKAPLHF
D gene: -; J gene: TRBJ1-1; V gene: TRBV6-1; CDR3 DNA: TGTGCCAGCAGTGAAGTTGGGGGGCCCACTGAAGCTTTCTTT; CDR3 protein: CASSEVGGPTEAFF
D gene: -; J gene: TRBJ1-2; V gene: TRBV15; CDR3 DNA: TGTGCCACCAGCAGAGCCTCGGCCTATGGCTACACCTTC; CDR3 protein: CATSRASAYGYTF
D gene: TRBD1; J gene: TRBJ2-1; V gene: TRBV5-1; CDR3 DNA: TGCGCCAGCAGCTGGACAGGGGGGAACAATGAGCAGTTCTTC; CDR3 protein: CASSWTGGNNEQFF
D gene: -; J gene: TRBJ1-1; V gene: TRBV29-1; CDR3 DNA: TGCAGCGTTGAAGCCACAGGGATATTAGCTTTCTTT; CDR3 protein: CSVEATGILAFF
D gene: TRBD2; J gene: TRBJ2-3; V gene: TRBV24-1; CDR3 DNA: TGTGCCACCAGTGACGGCGGGGGTGGAGATACGCAGTATTTT; CDR3 protein: CATSDGGGGDTQYF
D gene: -; J gene: TRBJ2-7; V gene: TRBV7-9; CDR3 DNA: TGTGCCAGCAGCTCCCCGAGGTTTGGAGGAAGGAGCTACGAGCAGTACTTC; CDR3 protein: CASSSPRFGGRSYEQYF
D gene: TRBD2; J gene: TRBJ2-1; V gene: TRBV4-1; CDR3 DNA: TGCGCCAGCAGCCCCTGGACTAGCTCCTACAATGAGCAGTTCTTC; CDR3 protein: CASSPWTSSYNEQFF
D gene: TRBD2; J gene: TRBJ2-3; V gene: TRBV7-7; CDR3 DNA: TGTGCCAGCAGCTGGACTAGCTCTAACACAGATACGCAGTATTTT; CDR3 protein: CASSWTSSNTDTQYF
D gene: -; J gene: TRBJ1-4; V gene: TRBV7-9; CDR3 DNA: TGTGCCAGCAGCTTAGAGCAGGGCCCTGATGAAAAACTGTTTTTT; CDR3 protein: CASSLEQGPDEKLFF
D gene: TRBD1; J gene: TRBJ2-7; V gene: TRBV18; CDR3 DNA: TGTGCCAGCTCACCTAGCTCCGGACAGGGCCCCTACGAGCAGTACTTC; CDR3 protein: CASSPSSGQGPYEQYF
D gene: -; J gene: TRBJ1-1; V gene: TRBV30; CDR3 DNA: TGTGCCTGGAGTGTCGAAACAGGGAGGAACACTGAAGCTTTCTTT; CDR3 protein: CAWSVETGRNTEAFF
D gene: -; J gene: TRBJ1-2; V gene: TRBV3-1/TRBV3-2; CDR3 DNA: TGTGCCAGCAGCCAATTCACGGCAAGCTACACCTTC; CDR3 protein: CASSQFTASYTF
D gene: -; J gene: TRBJ2-7; V gene: TRBV5-4; CDR3 DNA: TGTGCCAGCGGACACGGGGATTTCAACGAGCAGTACTTC; CDR3 protein: CASGHGDFNEQYF
D gene: -; J gene: TRBJ2-7; V gene: TRBV7-8; CDR3 DNA: TGTGCCAGCAGCTTAGCCACCTACGAGCAGTACTTC; CDR3 protein: CASSLATYEQYF
D gene: -; J gene: TRBJ2-1; V gene: TRBV15; CDR3 DNA: TGTGCCACCAGCAGGCGTACGAGGGGGACGGAGAATGAGCAGTTCTTC; CDR3 protein: CATSRRTRGTENEQFF
D gene: -; J gene: TRBJ2-2; V gene: TRBV3-1/TRBV3-2; CDR3 DNA: TGTGCCAGCAGCCAAGATCGGGGCTTTGGGGAGCTGTTTTTT; CDR3 protein: CASSQDRGFGELFF
D gene: -; J gene: TRBJ1-2; V gene: TRBV15; CDR3 DNA: TGTGCCACCAGCAGAGATGTGGGCTATGGCTACACCTTC; CDR3 protein: CATSRDVGYGYTF
D gene: TRBD1; J gene: TRBJ1-2; V gene: TRBV19; CDR3 DNA: TGTGCCAGCACACCCGGGACAGGGGTATATGGCTACACCTTC; CDR3 protein: CASTPGTGVYGYTF
D gene: -; J gene: TRBJ2-1; V gene: TRBV2; CDR3 DNA: TGTGCCAGCAGTGAAAAGGGATGGGCTAACAATGAGCAGTTCTTC; CDR3 protein: CASSEKGWANNEQFF
D gene: -; J gene: TRBJ2-7; V gene: TRBV6-2/TRBV6-3; CDR3 DNA: TGTGCCAGCAGCAAGAGATCCGGACAGAAGATCTACGAGCAGTACTTC; CDR3 protein: CASSKRSGQKIYEQYF
D gene: -; J gene: TRBJ1-5; V gene: TRBV12-3/TRBV12-4; CDR3 DNA: TGTGCCAGCAGTTTGAATGGCAATCAGCCCCAGCATTTT; CDR3 protein: CASSLNGNQPQHF
D gene: -; J gene: TRBJ1-1; V gene: TRBV10-1; CDR3 DNA: TGCGCCAGCAGGAGCCCTCGGGGGGCGATGAACACTGAAGCTTTCTTT; CDR3 protein: CASRSPRGAMNTEAFF
D gene: TRBD1; J gene: TRBJ1-2; V gene: TRBV15; CDR3 DNA: TGTGCCACCAGCAGAGATCCCGGACAGGACTATGGCTACACCTTC; CDR3 protein: CATSRDPGQDYGYTF
D gene: -; J gene: TRBJ1-4; V gene: TRBV18; CDR3 DNA: TGTGCCAGCTCACCACCAGGCCGAGCAACTAATGAAAAACTGTTTTTT; CDR3 protein: CASSPPGRATNEKLFF
D gene: TRBD1; J gene: TRBJ1-4; V gene: TRBV3-1/TRBV3-2; CDR3 DNA: TGTGCCAGCAGCCAAGCGATGACAGGGCTGGGGGAAAAACTGTTTTTT; CDR3 protein: CASSQAMTGLGEKLFF
D gene: TRBD1; J gene: TRBJ2-1; V gene: TRBV5-4; CDR3 DNA: TGTGCCAGCAGCACAGCCGGGACAGCCTACAATGAGCAGTTCTTC; CDR3 protein: CASSTAGTAYNEQFF
D gene: -; J gene: TRBJ2-3; V gene: TRBV3-1/TRBV3-2; CDR3 DNA: TGTGCCAGCAGCCAAGACAACGTTAGGGACACGCAGTATTTT; CDR3 protein: CASSQDNVRDTQYF
D gene: -; J gene: TRBJ1-3; V gene: TRBV4-2; CDR3 DNA: TGTGCCAGCAGCCAAGAGGCGTCCTCTGGAAACACCATATATTTT; CDR3 protein: CASSQEASSGNTIYF
D gene: -; J gene: TRBJ1-1; V gene: TRBV18; CDR3 DNA: TGTGCCAGCTCACCACCTGGACAGCGTGAAGCTTTCTTT; CDR3 protein: CASSPPGQREAFF
D gene: -; J gene: TRBJ2-7; V gene: TRBV28; CDR3 DNA: TGTGCCAGCAGTCGACCCGGAACAGGGACCCACGAGCAGTACTTC; CDR3 protein: CASSRPGTGTHEQYF
D gene: -; J gene: TRBJ1-2; V gene: TRBV19; CDR3 DNA: TGTGCCAGTAGTAGGCTAACCTATGGCTACACCTTC; CDR3 protein: CASSRLTYGYTF
D gene: -; J gene: TRBJ2-5; V gene: TRBV11-3; CDR3 DNA: TGTGCCAGCAGCATCCCTTGGGGGGGCTCAAGAGAGACCCAGTACTTC; CDR3 protein: CASSIPWGGSRETQYF
D gene: -; J gene: TRBJ1-1; V gene: TRBV11-3; CDR3 DNA: TGTGCCAGCAGCCCTCGGGCCCCGAGCACTGAAGCTTTCTTT; CDR3 protein: CASSPRAPSTEAFF
D gene: -; J gene: TRBJ2-3; V gene: TRBV30; CDR3 DNA: TGTGCCTGGGTCCGGGGGGCAGGGCGCACAGATACGCAGTATTTT; CDR3 protein: CAWVRGAGRTDTQYF
D gene: TRBD1; J gene: TRBJ1-2; V gene: TRBV3-1/TRBV3-2; CDR3 DNA: TGTGCCAGCAGCCAAGTCCTCAAACAGGGGGCCATGAATGGCTACACCTTC; CDR3 protein: CASSQVLKQGAMNGYTF
D gene: -; J gene: TRBJ2-5; V gene: TRBV19; CDR3 DNA: TGTGCCAGTAGCCGACAGACGGAAGAGACCCAGTACTTC; CDR3 protein: CASSRQTEETQYF
D gene: TRBD1; J gene: TRBJ1-6; V gene: TRBV30; CDR3 DNA: TGTGCCTGGAGTGGGACAGGGGGTGTGGATTCACCCCTCCACTTT; CDR3 protein: CAWSGTGGVDSPLHF
D gene: -; J gene: TRBJ2-2; V gene: TRBV6-5; CDR3 DNA: TGTGCCAGCACAGGGGCGGTGCGGACCGGGGAGCTGTTTTTT; CDR3 protein: CASTGAVRTGELFF
D gene: -; J gene: TRBJ1-1; V gene: TRBV6-5; CDR3 DNA: TGTGCCAGCAGTCTGGACAGAGGAGGCACTGAAGCTTTCTTT; CDR3 protein: CASSLDRGGTEAFF
D gene: -; J gene: TRBJ2-1; V gene: TRBV19; CDR3 DNA: TGTGCCAGTAGTATAGGTGGCCGATGGAATGAGCAGTTCTTC; CDR3 protein: CASSIGGRWNEQFF
D gene: -; J gene: TRBJ1-5; V gene: TRBV12-5; CDR3 DNA: TGTGCTAGTGGTCCCGAAGGACAGCCCCAGCATTTT; CDR3 protein: CASGPEGQPQHF
D gene: TRBD1; J gene: TRBJ1-1; V gene: TRBV5-1; CDR3 DNA: TGCGCCAGCAGCGGATACAGGGGGGGAACTGAAGCTTTCTTT; CDR3 protein: CASSGYRGGTEAFF
D gene: -; J gene: TRBJ1-6; V gene: TRBV13; CDR3 DNA: TGTGCCAGCAGCCAAGGCGCAGGGCCGAATTCACCCCTCCACTTT; CDR3 protein: CASSQGAGPNSPLHF
D gene: -; J gene: TRBJ2-3; V gene: TRBV9; CDR3 DNA: TGTGCCAGCAGCGTATTACAGGGCGGGACAGATACGCAGTATTTT; CDR3 protein: CASSVLQGGTDTQYF
D gene: TRBD2; J gene: TRBJ2-1; V gene: TRBV9; CDR3 DNA: TGTGCCAGCAGCCCTTCAGGGCAAGCGGGGCATGAGCAGTTCTTC; CDR3 protein: CASSPSGQAGHEQFF
D gene: TRBD1; J gene: TRBJ2-1; V gene: TRBV7-9; CDR3 DNA: TGTGCCAGCAGCCGACCGGGACAGGGGCGGGATGAGCAGTTCTTC; CDR3 protein: CASSRPGQGRDEQFF